Following are 13 T cell receptor beta chains from one sample sequenced in a study of cytomegalovirus exposure and HLA in healthy donors. The PCR made use of 60 Vbeta and 13 Jbeta primers. Here immunoSEQ multiplex PCR was the method, and the copy in TCRdb shows in-frame clones only, minus some. This sample carries some 190,000 clones, approximately 80% of them seen once, and the ten largest clones take approximately 1.3%. Sequencing was performed on PBMCs. The source is a girl aged 5-17 years in good health and CMV-seropositive.

The chain combines TRBV14 with TRBJ1-1; 7 bases match TRBD1. V was clipped by 0 bases and J by 3 bases; unmatched bases: 4. CDR3 length: 15 residues. Germline CDR1 reads SGHDN; CDR2 reads FVKESK. CDR3 coding DNA: TGTGCCAGCAGCCAAGACCCCCAGGGGGACACTGAAGCTTTCTTT. The encoded protein is CASSQDPQGDTEAFF.

The chain recombines TRBV7-2 with TRBJ2-2; 7 bases align to TRBD1. The germline V gene encodes CDR1 SGHTA and CDR2 FQGNSA. CDR3 length: 14 residues. With V trimmed by 3 bases and J by 7 bases, 5 bases remained unmatched. The CDR3 bases are TGTGCCAGCAGCTTGAGGGGGCGTAGCGGGGAGCTGTTTTTT. The encoded protein is CASSLRGRSGELFF.

The rearrangement joins TRBV2 to TRBJ1-2; no firm D call. The CDR3 length is 17 residues. With 10 bases removed from V and 3 bases from J, the gap between germline ends came to 27 bases. CDR1 is SNHLY and CDR2 is FYNNEI in the germline V gene. The CDR3, as DNA: TGTGCCACCCTCATGGCCCCTCGCCTGGGAGATTACTATGGCTACACCTTC. Translation gives CATLMAPRLGDYYGYTF.

The rearrangement links TRBV9 to TRBJ2-1; TRBD2 matches 10 bases. CDR1 and CDR2 (germline): SGDLS, YYNGEE. V was pared by 3 bases and J by 5 bases, with 8 bases of the junction left unmatched. The CDR3 runs 16 residues. CDR3 sequence reads: CASSGDPGLADNEQFF. The CDR3 coding sequence is TGTGCCAGCAGCGGAGATCCAGGACTAGCGGACAATGAGCAGTTCTTC.

This chain joins TRBV27 and TRBJ2-7; tentatively, D is TRBD2 (7 bases). Germline V CDR1 and CDR2: MNHEY, SMNVEV (reference sequence). V lost 2 bases and J 5 bases, leaving 19 bases between the germline ends. There are 16 residues in the CDR3. The CDR3: CASSLGFGGALHEQYF. The DNA for the CDR3 is TGTGCCAGCAGTTTAGGGTTTGGGGGGGCCTTACACGAGCAGTACTTC.

This chain uses TRBV4-1 with TRBJ1-5; D ambiguous. The CDR3 has 15 residues. Trimming removed 0 bases at V and 7 bases at J, with 13 bases between. CDR1 MGHRA and CDR2 YSYEKL come from the germline V gene. The CDR3 nucleotides read TGCGCCAGCAGCCAAGATTCCGGGTCGCGACAGCCCCAGCATTTT. Its protein is CASSQDSGSRQPQHF.

The chain recombines TRBV19 with TRBJ2-7; 8 bases are shared with TRBD1. This CDR3 is built from 12 residues. Germline values: CDR1 LNHDA, CDR2 SQIVND (reference sequence). The V and J ends lost 8 bases and 3 bases, in that order; junction bases with no gene match: 3. The CDR3 reads CASGDRNYEQYF. In DNA, the CDR3 is TGTGCCAGTGGGGACAGGAACTACGAGCAGTACTTC.

V is TRBV5-4 and J is TRBJ1-2, with D maybe TRBD1 (5 bases). The V gene's germline CDR1 is SGHNT and CDR2 YYREEE (reference sequence). The germline V and J ends were trimmed by 1 base and 7 bases, with 8 bases remaining between them. CDR3 size: 12 residues. CDR3 sequence reads: CASSLRGSGYTF. The CDR3, as DNA: TGTGCCAGCAGCTTGAGGGGTAGTGGCTACACCTTC.

The chain combines TRBV14 with TRBJ1-1, with D hard to call. The CDR3 runs 13 residues. Trimming took 0 bases from V and 1 from J, leaving 3 bases between them. Per the germline V gene, CDR1 is SGHDN and CDR2 is FVKESK. In nucleotides, the CDR3 is TGTGCCAGCAGCCAAGACAGGAACACTGAAGCTTTCTTT. Its protein is CASSQDRNTEAFF.

J is TRBJ2-7 and V is TRBV19, with 8 nucleotides matching TRBD1. This CDR3 has 14 amino acids. CDR1 and CDR2 from the germline V gene are LNHDA and SQIVND (reference sequence). The J segment lost 2 bases and the V segment lost 6 bases, leaving 6 bases of the junction unmatched. The CDR3 reads CASSRGGQAYEQYF. The CDR3 nucleotides are TGTGCCAGTAGCCGAGGGGGACAGGCCTACGAGCAGTACTTC.

The J gene is TRBJ1-2, the V gene TRBV2, with D tentatively TRBD1 (6 bases). Germline V gene lookup returns CDR1 SNHLY and CDR2 FYNNEI. Trimming pared 1 base from V and 2 bases from J, leaving 11 bases between. This CDR3 is 15 amino acids long. CDR3 sequence: CASSEVRGGNYGYTF. CDR3 DNA sequence: TGTGCCAGCAGTGAAGTTCGGGGGGGCAACTATGGCTACACCTTC.

Written as DNA, the CDR3 is TGTGCCAGCTCACCTGGAGGGGTGGGATCCTACGAGCAGTACTTC. Translating it yields CASSPGGVGSYEQYF. The V call is TRBV18, the J call TRBJ2-7, with D maybe TRBD2 (6 bases). The V gene's germline CDR1 is KGHSH and CDR2 LQKENI. V lost 3 bases and J 1 base, leaving 13 bases between the germline ends. CDR3 length: 15 amino acids.

The chain has TRBV6-6 and TRBJ2-7; a possible D gene is TRBD1 (6 bases). This CDR3 is built from 15 residues. Germline CDR1 MNHNY, CDR2 SVGAGI (reference sequence). V gave up 4 bases and J gave up 6 bases, with 19 bases separating them. The CDR3 sequence: CASSWILQGSGEQYF. DNA of the CDR3: TGTGCCAGCAGTTGGATTTTACAGGGATCGGGCGAGCAGTACTTC.